What follows are 22 T cell receptor beta chains derived from one specimen sequenced in a study of T cells expressing NK-cell markers. With the 5' RACE reads reprocessed, TCRdb shows one record per CDR3 protein and no DNA. This listing includes around 180,000 distinct CDR3 sequences. The sample was blood T cells: a sorted CD56 or NKG2C T cell subset, CD4+ or CD8+ T cells, or bulk PBMC T cells (not recorded which). Source of these receptors: a man between 18 and 69 years old in good health.

CDR3 in amino acids: CASSPVLAGDGANVLTF. This chain joins TRBV18 and TRBJ2-6; TCRdb selects TRBD2, and the lack of DNA leaves this call unchecked. The CDR3 spans 17 residues. CDR1 KGHSH and CDR2 LQKENI come from the germline V gene.

This chain links TRBV15 with TRBJ1-1; the TCRdb call, TRBD1, lacks DNA for checking. Germline V gives CDR1 LNHNV, CDR2 YYDKDF (reference sequence). This CDR3 is built from 14 residues. The CDR3 reads CATSYRQGGTEAFF.

The chain carries TRBV3-1 and TRBJ1-5; TCRdb returns TRBD1, unconfirmable since there is no DNA. The CDR3 is made up of 17 amino acids. Germline CDR1 and CDR2: LGHDT and YNNKEL (reference sequence). The CDR3 sequence is CASSLQGSTDPQWPQHF.

The chain links TRBV19 to TRBJ2-1. Germline CDR1 is LNHDA and CDR2 is SQIVND (reference sequence). The CDR3 sequence is 13 residues long. CDR3 amino acids: CASTPGVHNEQFF.

The rearrangement links TRBV4-2 to TRBJ2-2; TCRdb proposes TRBD1, but this gene call is untestable without DNA. This CDR3 comprises 14 residues. Germline V lookup: CDR1 LGHNA, CDR2 YNFKEQ. The CDR3 loop is CASSPRGDAGELFF.

The rearrangement links TRBV11-2 to TRBJ2-4; TCRdb picks TRBD1, but there is no DNA to check that call. The CDR3 is made up of 15 amino acids. The V gene's germline CDR1 is SGHAT and CDR2 FQNNGV. The CDR3 sequence is CASSPTPGQGWGQYF.

This rearrangement joins TRBV7-2 to TRBJ1-6; TCRdb lists TRBD1, though no DNA is available to test this call. The CDR3 length is 16 residues. Germline CDR1 reads SGHTA; CDR2 reads FQGNSA. This chain's CDR3 is CASSLETGGNNSPLHF. The variable domain in full, completed from reference TRBV7-2 and TRBJ1-6, reads GAGVSQSPSNKVTEKGKDVELRCDPISGHTALYWYRQSLGQGLEFLIYFQGNSAPDKSGLPSDRFSAERTGGSVSTLTIQRTQQEDSAVYLCASSLETGGNNSPLHFGNGTRLTVT.

This CDR3 reads CASTKDRGRLGQPQHF. The J gene is TRBJ1-5, the V gene TRBV19; the TCRdb D gene call, TRBD1, has no DNA to confirm it. The germline V gene encodes CDR1 LNHDA and CDR2 SQIVND (reference sequence). CDR3 size: 16 residues. Supplemented by reference TRBV19 and TRBJ1-5, the full variable domain reads DGGITQSPKYLFRKEGQNVTLSCEQNLNHDAMYWYRQDPGQGLRLIYYSQIVNDFQKGDIAEGYSVSREKKESFPLTVTSAQKNPTAFYLCASTKDRGRLGQPQHFGDGTRLSIL.

The rearrangement joins TRBV20-1 to TRBJ2-7; absent DNA, TCRdb's TRBD1 call cannot be checked. CDR3 length equals 11 residues. Germline V gives CDR1 DFQATT, CDR2 SNEGSKA (reference sequence). The CDR3 sequence is CSIGTDYEQYF.

This chain joins TRBV9 and TRBJ1-2; absent DNA, TCRdb's TRBD1 call cannot be checked. This CDR3 is 14 amino acids long. Per germline, CDR1 SGDLS and CDR2 YYNGEE. CDR3 amino acids: CASSVATGGFGYTF. Variable domain in full (rest from reference TRBV9 and TRBJ1-2): DSGVTQTPKHLITATGQRVTLRCSPRSGDLSVYWYQQSLDQGLQFLIQYYNGEERAKGNILERFSAQQFPDLHSELNLSSLELGDSALYFCASSVATGGFGYTFGSGTRLTVV.

V is TRBV27 and J is TRBJ2-1; TCRdb calls TRBD2, which cannot be checked without DNA. Germline loops: CDR1 MNHEY, CDR2 SMNVEV (reference sequence). The CDR3 covers 18 residues. CDR3 in amino acids: CASRPGSGGPSSYNEQFF.

The J gene is TRBJ1-1, the V gene TRBV2; the TCRdb D gene call, TRBD1, has no DNA to confirm it. CDR3 size: 14 residues. Germline CDR1 reads SNHLY; CDR2 reads FYNNEI. Here the CDR3 reads CASIPAGGYTEAFF.

This CDR3 is CASSSAGSGFYGYTF. This sequence joins TRBV5-1 and TRBJ1-2. This CDR3 has 15 amino acids. The germline V gene encodes CDR1 SGHRS and CDR2 YFSETQ.

The rearrangement joins TRBV15 to TRBJ2-1; no DNA is available, so the TRBD2 call from TCRdb remains unchecked. CDR3 size: 16 residues. Per the germline V gene, CDR1 is LNHNV and CDR2 is YYDKDF (reference sequence). The CDR3 region is CATSREWGLVNNEQFF.

V usage is TRBV3-1 and J usage is TRBJ2-7; as DNA is missing, the TRBD2 call by TCRdb cannot be tested. The CDR3 has 14 amino acids. CDR1 and CDR2 (germline): LGHDT, YNNKEL (reference sequence). The CDR3 here is CASSKDTLDYEQYF.

The gene calls are TRBV12-3 or TRBV12-4 and TRBJ1-4; lacking DNA, the TRBD1 call made by TCRdb goes unchecked. The CDR3 is 15 residues long. CDR3 loop: CASSSTGSTNEKLFF.

The chain uses TRBV12-5 and TRBJ2-1; the TCRdb D gene call, TRBD2, has no DNA to confirm it. This CDR3 is built from 15 residues. CDR1 is LGHNT, CDR2 FRNRAP, per germline. CDR3 in amino acids: CASGLVPSGDNEQFF.

Here the CDR3 reads CAISEDGDTDTQYF. This sequence joins TRBV10-3 and TRBJ2-3. There are 14 residues in the CDR3. The germline gives CDR1 ENHRY, CDR2 SYGVKD.

V gene TRBV5-6 combines with J gene TRBJ2-7; there is no DNA to check the TCRdb D call of TRBD1. This CDR3 comprises 15 residues. The V gene's germline CDR1 is SGHDT and CDR2 YYEEEE. The CDR3 sequence: CASSGGTAATYEQYF.

The J gene is TRBJ2-3, the V gene TRBV5-5; without DNA, the TCRdb call of TRBD2 cannot be checked. Germline values: CDR1 SGHKS, CDR2 YYEKEE (reference sequence). The CDR3 contains 16 residues. The CDR3 here is CASSSIGTSFADTQYF.

CDR3 amino acids: CASSLYASRIGETQYF. The rearrangement joins TRBV5-5 to TRBJ2-5. There are 16 residues in the CDR3. Germline V gene data show CDR1 as SGHKS and CDR2 as YYEKEE (reference sequence).

The J gene is TRBJ1-1, the V gene TRBV7-9. From germline, CDR1 is SEHNR and CDR2 FQNEAQ (reference sequence). This CDR3 is built from 12 residues. This chain's CDR3 is CASSLAGTEAFF.